The following is a TCR beta chain sequence with its context. Its antigen remains unknown. The investigators reverse transcribed all of the isolated RNA, so they sequenced expressed TCRB transcripts. The data were produced by immunoSEQ multiplex PCR, yet TCRdb's version contains in-frame clones alone and is incomplete. The table records hundreds of thousands of clones, over 12% of them present only once. This specimen belongs to a study of beta chain features in type 1 diabetes. Study findings and constraints: In every one of the four CD4+ subsets, TCRB CDR3s were moderately but significantly shorter in Type 1 diabetes patients.

The CDR3 length is 18 residues. V lost 5 bases and J 3 bases, leaving 24 bases between the germline ends. Germline CDR1 and CDR2: SGHAT and FQNNGV. A CD45RO/CCR7/CD25/CD127/CD95/CD27 panel sorted naive, central memory, regulatory and stem cell-like memory CD4+ cells. V usage is TRBV11-2 and J usage is TRBJ2-3; perhaps TRBD2 as D (7 bases). The sequencing sample was made of naive CD4+ T cells from blood. The TCR was taken from a man aged 18 to 35 with type 1 diabetes. For the CDR3, the DNA is TGTGCCAGCAGCCCCCTGGGAGGGAGACAGGCCCAAACAGATACGCAGTATTTT. This translates into CASSPLGGRQAQTDTQYF.